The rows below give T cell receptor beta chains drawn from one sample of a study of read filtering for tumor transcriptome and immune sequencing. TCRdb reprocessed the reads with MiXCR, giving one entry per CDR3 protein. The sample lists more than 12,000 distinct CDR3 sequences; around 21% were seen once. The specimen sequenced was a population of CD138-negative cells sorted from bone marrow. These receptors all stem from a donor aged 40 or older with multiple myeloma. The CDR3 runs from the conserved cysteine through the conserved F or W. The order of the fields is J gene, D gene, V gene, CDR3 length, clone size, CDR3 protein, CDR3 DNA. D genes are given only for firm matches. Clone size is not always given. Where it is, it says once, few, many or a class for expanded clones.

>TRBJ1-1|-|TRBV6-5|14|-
CASSYSAGGTEAFF
TGTGCCAGCAGTTACTCGGCTGGGGGTACTGAAGCTTTCTTT
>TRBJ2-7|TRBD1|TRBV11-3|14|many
CASSFGTGGNEQYF
TGTGCCAGCAGCTTTGGGACAGGGGGGAACGAGCAGTACTTC
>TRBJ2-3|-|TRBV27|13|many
CASSLGKDGTQYF
TGTGCCAGCAGTTTAGGGAAGGACGGGACGCAGTATTTT
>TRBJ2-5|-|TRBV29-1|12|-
CSASATQGAQYF
TGCAGCGCCTCCGCTACCCAAGGGGCCCAGTACTTC
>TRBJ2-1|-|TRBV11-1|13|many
CASSLVTVNEQFF
TGTGCCAGCAGCTTAGTTACGGTGAATGAGCAGTTCTTC
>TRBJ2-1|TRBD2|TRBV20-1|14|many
CSASGGRAYNEQFF
TGCAGTGCAAGTGGCGGGAGGGCCTACAATGAGCAGTTCTTC
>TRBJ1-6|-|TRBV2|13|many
CASIVSPNSPLHF
TGTGCCAGCATTGTGTCCCCTAATTCACCCCTCCACTTT
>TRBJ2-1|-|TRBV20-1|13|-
CSAIRHVPGEQFF
TGCAGTGCTATAAGACACGTGCCTGGGGAGCAGTTCTTC
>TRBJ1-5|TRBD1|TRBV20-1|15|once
CSATGTGTSNQPQHF
TGCAGTGCTACCGGGACAGGGACGTCCAATCAGCCCCAGCATTTT
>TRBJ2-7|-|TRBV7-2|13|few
CASSLGRGYEQYF
TGTGCCAGCAGCCTAGGGCGGGGCTACGAGCAGTACTTC
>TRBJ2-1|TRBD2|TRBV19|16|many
CASSAASGRWGNEQFF
TGTGCCAGTAGTGCGGCTAGCGGGAGGTGGGGCAATGAGCAGTTCTTC
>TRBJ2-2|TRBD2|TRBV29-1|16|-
CSVASGGALDTGELFF
TGCAGCGTTGCCAGCGGGGGGGCCCTTGACACCGGGGAGCTGTTTTTT
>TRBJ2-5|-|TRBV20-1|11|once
CSARIQETQYF
TGCAGTGCTAGGATCCAAGAGACCCAGTACTTC
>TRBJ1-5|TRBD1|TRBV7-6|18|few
CASSSRPMTGGSNQPQHF
TGTGCCAGCAGCTCCCGACCTATGACAGGGGGTTCCAATCAGCCCCAGCATTTT
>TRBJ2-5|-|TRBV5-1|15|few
CASSSRGSEKRTQYF
TGCGCCAGCAGCTCCAGGGGATCCGAAAAGAGGACCCAGTACTTC
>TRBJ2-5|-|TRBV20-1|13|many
CSAVRTAQETQYF
TGCAGTGCTGTAAGGACAGCCCAAGAGACCCAGTACTTC
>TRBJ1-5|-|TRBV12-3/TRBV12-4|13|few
CASSFIRNQPQHF
TGTGCCAGCAGTTTCATCAGGAATCAGCCCCAGCATTTT
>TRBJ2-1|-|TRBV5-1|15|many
CASSLAGGGYNEQFF
TGCGCCAGCAGCTTGGCCGGTGGTGGTTACAATGAGCAGTTCTTC
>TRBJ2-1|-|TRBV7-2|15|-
CASSFGGSLYNEQFF
TGTGCCAGCAGCTTCGGAGGGAGTCTCTACAATGAGCAGTTCTTC
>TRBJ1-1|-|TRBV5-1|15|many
CASSLRSTGNTEAFF
TGCGCCAGCAGCTTGCGGTCGACAGGGAACACTGAAGCTTTCTTT
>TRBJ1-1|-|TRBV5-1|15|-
CSSSLRGNRGTEAFF
TGCTCCAGCAGCTTGAGAGGCAACCGGGGCACTGAAGCTTTCTTT
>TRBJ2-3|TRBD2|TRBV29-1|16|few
CSVGEAASGAPDTQYF
TGCAGCGTTGGGGAAGCGGCTAGCGGGGCTCCCGATACGCAGTATTTT
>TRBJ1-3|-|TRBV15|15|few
CATSRDRGTGNTIYF
TGTGCCACCAGCAGAGATCGCGGGACTGGAAACACCATATATTTT
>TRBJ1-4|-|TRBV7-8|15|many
CASSYQDRKNEKLFF
TGTGCCAGCAGCTACCAGGACAGAAAAAATGAAAAACTGTTTTTT
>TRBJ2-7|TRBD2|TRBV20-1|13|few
CSAGTSGTYEQYF
TGCAGTGCTGGGACTAGCGGGACATACGAGCAGTACTTC
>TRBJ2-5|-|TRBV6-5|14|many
CASRPPGQKETQYF
TGTGCCAGCAGACCACCGGGCCAAAAAGAGACCCAGTACTTC
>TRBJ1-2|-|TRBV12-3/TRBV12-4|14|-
CASSRGHGFNGYTF
TGTGCCAGCAGCCGGGGACACGGGTTCAACGGCTACACCTTC
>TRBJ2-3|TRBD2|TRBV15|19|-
CATSKARLAGGPGTDTQYF
TGTGCCACCAGCAAAGCGAGGCTAGCGGGAGGGCCCGGCACAGATACGCAGTATTTT
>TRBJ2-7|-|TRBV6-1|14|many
CASSESPLAYEQYF
TGTGCCAGCAGTGAGTCTCCCCTAGCGTACGAGCAGTACTTC
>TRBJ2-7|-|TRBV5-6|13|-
CASSWRFWYEQYF
TGTGCCAGCAGCTGGAGGTTCTGGTACGAGCAGTACTTC
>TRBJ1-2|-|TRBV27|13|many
CASSLGRDDGYTF
TGTGCCAGCAGTTTAGGCAGGGATGATGGCTACACCTTC
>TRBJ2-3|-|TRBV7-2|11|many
CASSRSDTQYF
TGTGCCAGCAGCCGGAGTGATACGCAGTATTTT
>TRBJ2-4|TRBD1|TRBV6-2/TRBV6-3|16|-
CASSYLRQGAKNIQYF
TGTGCCAGCAGTTATCTCCGACAGGGCGCCAAAAACATTCAGTACTTC
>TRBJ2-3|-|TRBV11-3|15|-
CASSLDAGRSDTQYF
TGTGCCAGCAGCTTAGACGCGGGAAGGTCGGATACGCAGTATTTT
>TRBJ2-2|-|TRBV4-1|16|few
CASSQFGSSYTGELFF
TGCGCCAGCAGCCAATTCGGCAGTTCCTACACCGGGGAGCTGTTTTTT
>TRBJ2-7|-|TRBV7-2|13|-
CASSLLSDYLQYF
TGTGCCAGCAGCTTATTGTCTGACTACCTACAGTACTTC
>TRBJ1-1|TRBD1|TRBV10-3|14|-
CAIMKRQGNTEAFF
TGTGCCATCATGAAGAGACAGGGCAACACTGAAGCTTTCTTT
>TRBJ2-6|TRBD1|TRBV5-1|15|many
CASRQGGSGANVLTF
TGCGCCAGTAGACAGGGGGGCTCTGGGGCCAACGTCCTGACTTTC
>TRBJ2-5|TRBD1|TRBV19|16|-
CASSIDERQGQETQYF
TGTGCCAGTAGTATAGATGAGAGACAGGGACAAGAGACCCAGTACTTC
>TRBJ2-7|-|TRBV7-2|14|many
CASSLGPSAYEQYF
TGTGCCAGCAGCTTAGGTCCTAGCGCCTACGAGCAGTACTTC
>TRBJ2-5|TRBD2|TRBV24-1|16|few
CATSDPGLAGGETQYF
TGTGCCACCAGTGATCCCGGACTAGCGGGGGGAGAGACCCAGTACTTC
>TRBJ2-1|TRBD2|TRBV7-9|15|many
CASSLTSGEYNEQFF
TGTGCCAGCAGCCTGACTAGCGGGGAATACAATGAGCAGTTCTTC
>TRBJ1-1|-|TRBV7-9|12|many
CASSFPRTEAFF
TGTGCCAGCAGCTTTCCAAGGACTGAAGCTTTCTTT
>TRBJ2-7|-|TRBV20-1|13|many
CSALRPLSYEQYF
TGCAGTGCCCTTAGACCCCTGTCCTACGAGCAGTACTTC
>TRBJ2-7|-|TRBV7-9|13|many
CASSLMERAEQYF
TGTGCCAGCAGCTTAATGGAGAGGGCGGAGCAGTACTTC
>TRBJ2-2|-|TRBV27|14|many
CASSLFEGAGELFF
TGTGCCAGCAGTTTATTCGAAGGGGCCGGGGAGCTGTTTTTT
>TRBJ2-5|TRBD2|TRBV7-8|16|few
CASSPWTSGYQETQYF
TGTGCCAGCAGCCCCTGGACTAGCGGATACCAAGAGACCCAGTACTTC
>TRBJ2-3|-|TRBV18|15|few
CASSPSRASTDTQYF
TGTGCCAGCTCACCATCGCGGGCTAGCACAGATACGCAGTATTTT
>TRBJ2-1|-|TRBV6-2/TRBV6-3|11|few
CASSPGTEQFF
TGTGCCAGCAGCCCCGGGACTGAGCAGTTCTTC
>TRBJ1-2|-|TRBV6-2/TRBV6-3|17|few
CASSYLPGTHLKHGYTF
TGTGCCAGCAGTTATCTACCGGGAACTCATCTGAAACATGGCTACACCTTC
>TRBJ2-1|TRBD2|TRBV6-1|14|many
CASRGLAPYLEQFF
TGTGCCAGCAGAGGACTAGCCCCATATTTAGAGCAGTTCTTC
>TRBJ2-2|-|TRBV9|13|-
CASSVGATGELFF
TGTGCCAGCAGCGTAGGGGCCACCGGGGAGCTGTTTTTT
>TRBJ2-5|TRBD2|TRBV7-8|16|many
CASSAGLAGGLETQYF
TGTGCCAGCAGCGCGGGACTAGCGGGGGGGCTGGAGACCCAGTACTTC
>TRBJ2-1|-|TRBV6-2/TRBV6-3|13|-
CASRLLGDNEQFF
TGTGCCAGCAGACTTTTGGGGGACAATGAGCAGTTCTTC
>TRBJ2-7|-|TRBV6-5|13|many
CASSSRWAYEQYF
TGTGCCAGCAGTTCAAGATGGGCCTACGAGCAGTACTTC
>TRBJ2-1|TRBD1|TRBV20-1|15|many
CSAGLVGQGTNEQFF
TGCAGTGCTGGACTTGTTGGACAGGGAACGAATGAGCAGTTCTTC
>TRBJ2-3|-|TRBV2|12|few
CASQDGTDTQYF
TGTGCCAGCCAGGATGGCACAGATACGCAGTATTTT